These 22 T cell receptor beta chains share one sample of origin, sequenced in a study of early T cells in non-severe SARS-CoV-2 infection. TCRdb re-analysed the 5' RACE reads in MiXCR, keeping a single row per CDR3 protein. The repertoire holds fewer than 80,000 distinct CDR3 sequences, with 8% to 9% as singletons. The specimen was whole blood, collected at baseline. The receptors come from an adult who was a healthcare worker with PCR-confirmed SARS-CoV-2 infection or an uninfected control (not recorded which).

This clonotype was observed a handful of times. The V and J genes are TRBV7-3 and TRBJ2-1, with 13 bases aligning to TRBD2. The CDR3 consists of 16 residues. From germline, CDR1 is SGHTA and CDR2 FQGTGA. V trimming: 5 bases; J trimming: 8 bases; junction bases outside the gene matches: 9. DNA of the CDR3: TGTGCCAGCAGCCTAGGGACTAGCGGGACTCGGGATGAGCAGTTCTTC. Translated: CASSLGTSGTRDEQFF.

This clonotype has a count of ten or more. The J gene is TRBJ2-3, the V gene TRBV7-2; 10 positions match TRBD2. The junction had 12 bases not matched to a gene; V was cut back by 7 bases and J by 8 bases. CDR1 and CDR2 from the germline V gene are SGHTA and FQGNSA. CDR3 length: 15 residues. The DNA of the CDR3 is TGTGCCAGCACCAGCATCTCTAGCGGGAGTTCTACGCAGTATTTT. Its translation: CASTSISSGSSTQYF.

This clonotype was found many times. The chain carries TRBV7-9 and TRBJ2-6, with TRBD1 matching 7 bases. The V gene end was trimmed by 5 bases and the J gene end by 0 bases; junction bases not matched to a gene: 10. The CDR3 is made up of 18 amino acids. Germline lookup yields CDR1 SEHNR and CDR2 FQNEAQ (reference sequence). CDR3 region: CASSANRGDSSGANVLTF. DNA for the CDR3: TGTGCCAGCAGCGCAAACAGGGGTGACAGCTCTGGGGCCAACGTCCTGACTTTC.

This clonotype has a count of ten or more. The chain couples TRBV12-3 or TRBV12-4 to TRBJ1-5; perhaps TRBD1 as D (6 bases). V lost 6 bases and J 7 bases, leaving 19 bases between the germline ends. The CDR3 has 15 residues. The CDR3 sequence: CASRSGEGVVQPQHF. For the CDR3, the DNA is TGTGCCAGCAGATCGGGGGAGGGGGTTGTACAGCCCCAGCATTTT.

This clonotype has just a few counts. The chain has TRBV9 and TRBJ1-4; TRBD1 matches 7 bases. V was pared by 3 bases and J by 8 bases, with 10 bases of the junction left unmatched. Germline CDR1 is SGDLS and CDR2 is YYNGEE. The CDR3 has 15 residues. The CDR3 spells CASSAQGRQDEKLFF. The CDR3 DNA is TGTGCCAGCAGCGCACAGGGGAGGCAAGACGAAAAACTGTTTTTT.

The V and J genes are TRBV4-3 and TRBJ2-3; D is perhaps TRBD2 (7 bases). V gave up 3 bases and J gave up 4 bases, with 17 bases separating them. This CDR3 spans 16 amino acids. Germline V gene lookup returns CDR1 LGHNA and CDR2 YSLEER. Here the CDR3 reads CASSQGAGRGADTQYF. CDR3 DNA sequence: TGCGCCAGCAGCCAGGGGGCAGGGAGGGGAGCAGATACGCAGTATTTT.

This clonotype was seen more than once but under ten times. The chain uses TRBV3-1 and TRBJ2-7, with 8 positions matching TRBD2. The CDR3 has 12 residues. From germline, CDR1 is LGHDT and CDR2 YNNKEL (reference sequence). With 10 bases clipped from V and 2 bases from J, the junction kept 4 bases outside the gene matches. DNA of the CDR3: TGTGCCACCGGGGGGGTTGCCTACGAGCAGTACTTC. Protein product: CATGGVAYEQYF.

This clonotype was detected only a few times. The rearrangement links TRBV20-1 to TRBJ2-3; the D is unclear. The germline V gene encodes CDR1 DFQATT and CDR2 SNEGSKA (reference sequence). CDR3 length: 11 amino acids. V lost 1 base and J lost 7, with 6 bases in between. The CDR3 DNA reads TGCAGTGCTAGAGGGGGATATACGCAGTATTTT. Protein product: CSARGGYTQYF.

V usage is TRBV7-2 and J usage is TRBJ1-3; D is unclear. CDR1 is SGHTA and CDR2 is FQGNSA in the germline V gene. The CDR3 runs to 15 residues. Trimming shortened V by 0 bases and J by 4 bases, and 10 bases separated the two germline ends. The CDR3 DNA reads as TGTGCCAGCAGCTTAGCAGGATCTCTCGGAAACACCATATATTTT. Encoded protein: CASSLAGSLGNTIYF.

J is TRBJ2-3 and V is TRBV12-3 or TRBV12-4, with 12 positions matching TRBD2. V lost 5 bases to trimming and J lost 1 base; unmatched junction nucleotides: 4. The CDR3 totals 16 residues. Here the CDR3 reads CASSRLAGVGTDTQYF. In nucleotides, the CDR3 is TGTGCCAGCAGTCGACTAGCGGGAGTGGGCACAGATACGCAGTATTTT.

This clonotype appeared many times. V and J are TRBV6-5 and TRBJ1-2; 12 nucleotides line up with TRBD1. With V trimmed by 4 bases and J by 4 bases, 16 bases remained unmatched. Germline CDR1 MNHEY, CDR2 SVGAGI. The CDR3 spans 19 residues. The CDR3 is CASSWGPPRPGQGAYGYTF. The CDR3 DNA follows: TGTGCCAGCAGTTGGGGTCCTCCGAGACCGGGACAGGGGGCCTATGGCTACACCTTC.

The sample holds many counts of this clonotype. The rearrangement joins TRBV10-3 to TRBJ1-1; the match to TRBD1 covers 8 bases. This CDR3 contains 16 residues. In germline, CDR1 is ENHRY, CDR2 SYGVKD. J lost 1 base, V lost 0 bases, and 4 bases had no gene match. CDR3 in amino acids: CAISESSGTGNTEAFF. The CDR3 nucleotides are TGTGCCATCAGTGAGTCATCCGGGACAGGGAACACTGAAGCTTTCTTT.

The chain links TRBV29-1 to TRBJ2-5, with 9 bases that match TRBD2. Germline lookup yields CDR1 SQVTM and CDR2 ANQGSEA. This CDR3 is built from 15 residues. V was pared by 4 bases and J by 2 bases, with 8 bases of the junction left unmatched. CDR3 DNA sequence: TGCAGCGTTGTCCCCCTAGCGGGGAATCAAGAGACCCAGTACTTC. Protein: CSVVPLAGNQETQYF.

CDR3 amino acids: CASSELQGNTEAFF. For the CDR3, the DNA is TGTGCCAGCTCAGAGCTACAGGGTAACACTGAAGCTTTCTTT. The V gene is TRBV18, the J gene TRBJ1-1, with D perhaps TRBD1 (6 bases). The germline V and J ends were trimmed by 5 bases and 2 bases, with 12 bases remaining between them. This CDR3 has 14 amino acids. The germline V gene encodes CDR1 KGHSH and CDR2 LQKENI.

This clonotype was recorded many times. The chain links TRBV11-2 to TRBJ2-1, with TRBD2 matching 12 bases. V was pared by 5 bases and J by 12 bases, with 8 bases of the junction left unmatched. Germline values: CDR1 SGHAT, CDR2 FQNNGV. The CDR3 consists of 14 residues. The CDR3, as DNA: TGTGCCAGCAGCCCCGGGACTAGCGGGCTTGGGCAGTTCTTC. Amino acid sequence: CASSPGTSGLGQFF.

This clonotype has only a few counts. The genes are TRBV5-6 and TRBJ2-3; D is undetermined. The CDR3 contains 14 residues. The germline V gene has CDR1 SGHDT and CDR2 YYEEEE. V was clipped by 0 bases and J by 5 bases, with 10 bases between them. CDR3 sequence reads: CASSLGDLGDTQYF. CDR3 nucleotide sequence: TGTGCCAGCAGCTTGGGTGACTTAGGAGATACGCAGTATTTT.

A few counts support this clonotype. The genes are TRBV7-9 and TRBJ1-2, with unresolved D. The CDR3 sequence is 12 residues long. Trimming shortened V by 5 bases and J by 8 bases, and 12 bases separated the two germline ends. Germline CDR1 SEHNR, CDR2 FQNEAQ (reference sequence). CDR3 residues: CASSDSRSGYTF. The CDR3 bases are TGTGCCAGCAGCGACTCAAGAAGCGGCTACACCTTC.

The table lists this clonotype with many counts. This rearrangement joins TRBV6-5 to TRBJ1-3, with unresolved D. This CDR3 comprises 15 residues. Germline CDR1 and CDR2: MNHEY and SVGAGI. V dropped 4 bases and J dropped 2 bases, with 12 bases sitting between them. The chain's CDR3 is CASSLGREPGNTIYF. Here the CDR3 DNA reads TGTGCCAGCAGTTTAGGCCGGGAACCTGGAAACACCATATATTTT.

This clonotype was observed a few times. J is TRBJ2-2 and V is TRBV24-1, with 8 bases fitting TRBD1. CDR1 and CDR2 from the germline V gene are KGHDR and SFDVKD. CDR3 length equals 14 residues. V lost 7 bases and J lost 5; bases outside the gene matches: 5. CDR3 nucleotides: TGTGCCACCAGCGTCACAGGGGGGACCGGGGAGCTGTTTTTT. It yields the protein CATSVTGGTGELFF.

This clonotype showed up many times. The V and J genes are TRBV7-2 and TRBJ1-1, with D uncertain. This CDR3 has 16 amino acids. Looked up from germline, CDR1 is SGHTA and CDR2 is FQGNSA. Trimming took off 1 base at V and 1 base at J, with 13 bases between the two ends. CDR3 DNA: TGTGCCAGCAGCTTAGTTCTGACAACCAGGAACACTGAAGCTTTCTTT. This gives the protein CASSLVLTTRNTEAFF.

The chain combines TRBV10-2 with TRBJ2-1; TRBD2 is a possible D gene (6 bases). The length of the CDR3 is 15 residues. Germline V gene data show CDR1 as WSHSY and CDR2 as SAAADI. The V end was cut by 0 bases, the J end by 4 bases, with 10 bases between. The CDR3 DNA follows: TGCGCCAGCAGTGAGTCTAGCGGTAATTACAATGAGCAGTTCTTC. This codes for CASSESSGNYNEQFF.

This clonotype has a handful of counts. V and J are TRBV12-3 or TRBV12-4 and TRBJ2-4; 9 bases fit TRBD2. V was clipped by 5 bases and J by 1 base; unmatched bases: 15. The CDR3 has 19 residues. CDR3 sequence (DNA): TGTGCCAGCAGTATGGGTGGTAGCGGGAGTATGTTGGCCAAAAACATTCAGTACTTC. Translating gives CASSMGGSGSMLAKNIQYF.